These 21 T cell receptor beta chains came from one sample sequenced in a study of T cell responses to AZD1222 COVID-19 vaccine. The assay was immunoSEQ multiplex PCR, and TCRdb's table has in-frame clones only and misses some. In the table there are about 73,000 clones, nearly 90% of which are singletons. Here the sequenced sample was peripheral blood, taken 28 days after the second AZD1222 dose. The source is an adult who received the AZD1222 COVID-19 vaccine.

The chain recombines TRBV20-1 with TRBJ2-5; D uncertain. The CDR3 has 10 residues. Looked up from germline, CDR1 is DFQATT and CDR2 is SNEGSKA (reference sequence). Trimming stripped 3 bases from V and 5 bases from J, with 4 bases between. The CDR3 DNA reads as TGCAGTGCTAGTGCGGAGACCCAGTACTTC. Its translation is CSASAETQYF.

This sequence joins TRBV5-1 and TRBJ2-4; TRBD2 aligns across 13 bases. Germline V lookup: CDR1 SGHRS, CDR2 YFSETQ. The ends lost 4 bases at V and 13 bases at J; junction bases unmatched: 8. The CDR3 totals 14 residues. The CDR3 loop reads CASSHGLAGASQYF. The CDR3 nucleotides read TGCGCCAGCAGCCATGGACTAGCGGGGGCCTCCCAGTACTTC.

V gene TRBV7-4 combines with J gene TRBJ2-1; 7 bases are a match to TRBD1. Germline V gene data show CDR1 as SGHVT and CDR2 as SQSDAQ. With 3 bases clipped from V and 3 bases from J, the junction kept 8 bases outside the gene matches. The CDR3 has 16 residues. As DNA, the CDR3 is TGTGCCAGCAGCTTGGCCCGGGACAGAGACTACAATGAGCAGTTCTTC. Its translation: CASSLARDRDYNEQFF.

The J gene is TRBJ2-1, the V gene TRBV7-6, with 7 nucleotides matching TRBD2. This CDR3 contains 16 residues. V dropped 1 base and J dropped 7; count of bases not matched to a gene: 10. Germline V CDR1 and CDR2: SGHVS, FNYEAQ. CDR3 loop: CASSLESSGGSNEQFF. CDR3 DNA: TGTGCCAGCAGCTTAGAGAGTTCGGGCGGGAGTAATGAGCAGTTCTTC.

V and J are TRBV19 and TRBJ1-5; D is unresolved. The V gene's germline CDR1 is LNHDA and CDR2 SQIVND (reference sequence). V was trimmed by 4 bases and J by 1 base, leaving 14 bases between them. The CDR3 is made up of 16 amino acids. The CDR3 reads CASSRLRQSSNQPQHF. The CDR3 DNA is TGTGCCAGTAGTAGGCTCAGGCAGTCCAGCAATCAGCCCCAGCATTTT.

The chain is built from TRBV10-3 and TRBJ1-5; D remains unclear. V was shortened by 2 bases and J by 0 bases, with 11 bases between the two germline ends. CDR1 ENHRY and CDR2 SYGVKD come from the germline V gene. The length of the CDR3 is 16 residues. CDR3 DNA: TGTGCCATCAGTGAGCAATTGGCGGGTAGCAATCAGCCCCAGCATTTT. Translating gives CAISEQLAGSNQPQHF.

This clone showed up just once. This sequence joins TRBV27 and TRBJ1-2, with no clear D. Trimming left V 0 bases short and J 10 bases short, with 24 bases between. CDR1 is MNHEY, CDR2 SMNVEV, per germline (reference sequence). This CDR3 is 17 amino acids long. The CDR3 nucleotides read TGTGCCAGCAGTTTATCGCAACTGAGCCGCGAGCCCCCCGCCTACACCTTC. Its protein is CASSLSQLSREPPAYTF.

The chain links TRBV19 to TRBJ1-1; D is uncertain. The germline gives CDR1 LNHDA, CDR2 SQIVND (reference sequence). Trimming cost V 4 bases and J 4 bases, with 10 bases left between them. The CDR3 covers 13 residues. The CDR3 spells CASSTWTVTEAFF. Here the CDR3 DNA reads TGTGCCAGTAGTACCTGGACGGTCACTGAAGCTTTCTTT.

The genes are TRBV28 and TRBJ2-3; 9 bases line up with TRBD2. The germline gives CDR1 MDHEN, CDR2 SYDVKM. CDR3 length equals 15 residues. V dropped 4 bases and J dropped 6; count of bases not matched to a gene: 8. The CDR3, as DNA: TGTGCCAGCAGTTCATTAGCGGGGGAAGATGATACGCAGTATTTT. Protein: CASSSLAGEDDTQYF.

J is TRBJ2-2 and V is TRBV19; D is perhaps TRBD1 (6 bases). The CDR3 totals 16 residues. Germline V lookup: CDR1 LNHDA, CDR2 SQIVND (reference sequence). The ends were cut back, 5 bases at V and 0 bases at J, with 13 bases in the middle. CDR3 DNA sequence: TGTGCCAGTAGTGGGGGCAGGGCGTCGAACACCGGGGAGCTGTTTTTT. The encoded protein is CASSGGRASNTGELFF.

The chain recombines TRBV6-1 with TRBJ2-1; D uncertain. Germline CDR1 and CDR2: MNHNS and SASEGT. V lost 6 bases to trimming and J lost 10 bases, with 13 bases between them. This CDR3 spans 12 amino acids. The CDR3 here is CASSEQAREQFF. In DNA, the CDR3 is TGTGCCAGCAGCGAGCAAGCTCGGGAGCAGTTCTTC.

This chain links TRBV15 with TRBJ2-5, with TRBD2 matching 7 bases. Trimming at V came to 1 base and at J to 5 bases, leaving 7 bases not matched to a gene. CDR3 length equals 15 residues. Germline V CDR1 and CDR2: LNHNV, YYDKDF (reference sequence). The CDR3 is CATSRVASGGETQYF. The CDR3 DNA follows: TGTGCCACCAGCAGAGTGGCTAGCGGAGGGGAGACCCAGTACTTC.

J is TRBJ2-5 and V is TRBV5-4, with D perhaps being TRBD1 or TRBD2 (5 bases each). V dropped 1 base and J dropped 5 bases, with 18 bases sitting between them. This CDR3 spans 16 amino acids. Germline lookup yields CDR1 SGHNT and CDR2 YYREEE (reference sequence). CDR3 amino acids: CASSLRPILGEETQYF. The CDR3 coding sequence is TGTGCCAGCAGCTTGCGGCCCATACTAGGGGAGGAGACCCAGTACTTC.

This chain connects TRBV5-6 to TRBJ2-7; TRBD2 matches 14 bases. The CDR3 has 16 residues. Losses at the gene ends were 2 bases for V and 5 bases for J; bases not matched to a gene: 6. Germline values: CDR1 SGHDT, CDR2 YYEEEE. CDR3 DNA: TGTGCCAGCAGCTTCCAGACTAGCGGGAGGGCCAACGAGCAGTACGTC. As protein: CASSFQTSGRANEQYV.

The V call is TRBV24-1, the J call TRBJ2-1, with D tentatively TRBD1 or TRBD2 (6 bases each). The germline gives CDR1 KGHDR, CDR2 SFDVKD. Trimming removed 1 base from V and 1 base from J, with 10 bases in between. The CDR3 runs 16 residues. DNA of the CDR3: TGTGCCACCAGTGATTTCAGGGGAGGTTCCTACAATGAGCAGTTCTTC. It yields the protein CATSDFRGGSYNEQFF.

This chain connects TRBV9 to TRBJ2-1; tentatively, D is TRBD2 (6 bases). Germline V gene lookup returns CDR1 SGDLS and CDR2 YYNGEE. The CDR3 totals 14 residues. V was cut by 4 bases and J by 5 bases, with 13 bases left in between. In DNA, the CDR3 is TGTGCCAGCAGCACACTAGCCGTGGACAATGAGCAGTTCTTC. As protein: CASSTLAVDNEQFF.

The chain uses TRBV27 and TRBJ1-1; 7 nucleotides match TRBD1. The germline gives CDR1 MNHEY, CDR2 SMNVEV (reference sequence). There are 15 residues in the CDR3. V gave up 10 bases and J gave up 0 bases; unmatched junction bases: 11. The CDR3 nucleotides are TGTGCCACAGACAGGGTGGCCGGTTTGAACACTGAAGCTTTCTTT. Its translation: CATDRVAGLNTEAFF.

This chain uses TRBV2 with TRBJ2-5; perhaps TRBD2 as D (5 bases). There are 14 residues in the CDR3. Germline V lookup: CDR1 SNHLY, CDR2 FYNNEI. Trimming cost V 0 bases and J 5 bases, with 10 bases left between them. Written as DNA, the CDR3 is TGTGCCAGCAGTGAAGCAGCGGCCGGGGAGACCCAGTACTTC. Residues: CASSEAAAGETQYF.

The CDR3 DNA reads TGTGCCAGTAGTATGACCGGGACAGCGGGTTTCTACGAGCAGTACTTC. As protein: CASSMTGTAGFYEQYF. J is TRBJ2-7 and V is TRBV19, with D perhaps matching TRBD1 (7 bases). The V gene lost 3 bases and the J gene lost 3 bases, with 18 bases spanning the gap. The CDR3 runs to 16 residues. CDR1 and CDR2 (germline): LNHDA, SQIVND (reference sequence).

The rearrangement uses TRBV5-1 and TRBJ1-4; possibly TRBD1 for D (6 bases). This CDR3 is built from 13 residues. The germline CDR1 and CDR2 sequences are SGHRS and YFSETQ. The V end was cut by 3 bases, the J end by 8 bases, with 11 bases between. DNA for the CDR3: TGCGCCAGCAGCTGGGGGGCGGGCGAAAAACTGTTTTTT. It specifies CASSWGAGEKLFF.

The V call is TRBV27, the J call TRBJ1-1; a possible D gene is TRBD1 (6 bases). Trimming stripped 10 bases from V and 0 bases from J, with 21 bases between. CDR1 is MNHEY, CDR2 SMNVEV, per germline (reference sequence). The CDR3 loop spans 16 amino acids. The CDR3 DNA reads TGTGCCACCCATAGTAGGGGGAGAGCCCTGAACACTGAAGCTTTCTTT. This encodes CATHSRGRALNTEAFF.